This is a list of T cell receptor beta chains from one sample in a study of T cell repertoires in cytomegalovirus infection. TCRdb re-called the reads with MiXCR, one entry per CDR3 protein. The sample records just under 550,000 distinct CDR3 sequences, about 26% being singletons. Sequencing was done on a sample of PBMCs. The receptors shown here come from a human donor in good health (CMV status not recorded). Some clones in this sample may be carry-over from other donors' samples. CDR3s leave out the opening cysteine and the closing phenylalanine or tryptophan. D genes are given only for firm matches. Not all rows give a size; the values are once, few, many and, for expanded clones, a class.

TRBV18,12,TRBD1,TRBJ1-4,.,ASSHTGVEEKLF
TRBV7-8,14,.,TRBJ2-1,many,ASSLDSRDFYNEQF
TRBV7-2,12,.,TRBJ2-2,many,ASSLVRNTGELF
TRBV14,18,.,TRBJ2-7,.,ASSQRGPLFGAHLLYEQY
TRBV11-3,13,TRBD2,TRBJ2-1,few,ASSPTVAGYNEQF
TRBV11-3,12,TRBD2,TRBJ2-3,.,ASLQGTSGLTQY
TRBV6-2/TRBV6-3,11,.,TRBJ1-5,.,ASRAGVGQPQH
TRBV19,15,TRBD1,TRBJ2-1,.,ASSPSHGQGLSNEQF
TRBV3-1,13,.,TRBJ2-7,.,ASSQEQGAGHEQY
TRBV20-1,12,.,TRBJ2-1,few,SASRKASTMGQF
TRBV30,11,.,TRBJ2-1,.,AWSVELYNEQF
TRBV4-1,18,TRBD1,TRBJ1-5,few,ASSLDTGTGGPYSNQPQH
TRBV24-1,14,.,TRBJ2-3,.,ATSVPGQPSTDTQY
TRBV6-8,15,TRBD2,TRBJ2-5,.,ASRTGLAAYHQEPQY
TRBV12-3/TRBV12-4,12,.,TRBJ1-2,few,ASSSGNRGYGYT
TRBV5-1,13,TRBD2,TRBJ2-1,.,ASSLVGSGRDEQF
TRBV7-8,13,.,TRBJ2-2,few,ASSDTRTKAGELF